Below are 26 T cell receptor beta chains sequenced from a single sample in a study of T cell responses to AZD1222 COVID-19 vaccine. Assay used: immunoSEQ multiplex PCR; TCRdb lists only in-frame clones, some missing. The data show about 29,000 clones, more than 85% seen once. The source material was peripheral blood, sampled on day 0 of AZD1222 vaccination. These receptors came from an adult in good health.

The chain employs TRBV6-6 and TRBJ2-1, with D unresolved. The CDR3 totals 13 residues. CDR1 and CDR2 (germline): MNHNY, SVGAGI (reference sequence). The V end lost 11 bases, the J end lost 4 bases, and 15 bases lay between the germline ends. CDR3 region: CARSGLTYNEQFF. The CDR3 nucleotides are TGTGCCCGTTCCGGGCTAACTTACAATGAGCAGTTCTTC.

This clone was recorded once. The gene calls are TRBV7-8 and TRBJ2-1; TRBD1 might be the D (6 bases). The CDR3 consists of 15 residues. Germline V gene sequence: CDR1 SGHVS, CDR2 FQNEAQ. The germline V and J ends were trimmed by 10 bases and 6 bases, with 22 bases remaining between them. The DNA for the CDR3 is TGTGCCAACGCCAGGGGCCCCTGGGTTATCAATGAGCAGTTCTTC. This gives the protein CANARGPWVINEQFF.

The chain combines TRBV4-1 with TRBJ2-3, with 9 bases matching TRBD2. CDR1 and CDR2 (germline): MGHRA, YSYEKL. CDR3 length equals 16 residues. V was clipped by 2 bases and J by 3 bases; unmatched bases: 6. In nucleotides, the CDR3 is TGCGCCAGCAGCCAACCCATAGCGGGAGTAACAGATACGCAGTATTTT. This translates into CASSQPIAGVTDTQYF.

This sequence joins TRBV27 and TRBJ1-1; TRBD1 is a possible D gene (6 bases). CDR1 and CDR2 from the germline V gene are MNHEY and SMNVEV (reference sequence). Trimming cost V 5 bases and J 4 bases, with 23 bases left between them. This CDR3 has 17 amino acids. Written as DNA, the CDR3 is TGTGCCAGCAGTCCCCTCGGACAGTTCGATTTGAGCACTGAAGCTTTCTTT. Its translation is CASSPLGQFDLSTEAFF.

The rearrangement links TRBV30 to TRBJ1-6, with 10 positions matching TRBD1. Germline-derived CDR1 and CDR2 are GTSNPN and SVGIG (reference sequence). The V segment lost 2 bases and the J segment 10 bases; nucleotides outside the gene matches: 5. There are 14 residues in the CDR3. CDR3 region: CAWSRGQGQSPLHF. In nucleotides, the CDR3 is TGTGCCTGGAGTAGGGGACAGGGGCAGTCACCCCTCCACTTT.

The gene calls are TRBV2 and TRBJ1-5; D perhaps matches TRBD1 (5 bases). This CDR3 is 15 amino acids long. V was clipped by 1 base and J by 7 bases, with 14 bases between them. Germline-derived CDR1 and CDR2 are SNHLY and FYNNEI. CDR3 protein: CASSEEAGSRQPQHF. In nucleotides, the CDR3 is TGTGCCAGCAGTGAAGAGGCAGGGTCGAGGCAGCCCCAGCATTTT.

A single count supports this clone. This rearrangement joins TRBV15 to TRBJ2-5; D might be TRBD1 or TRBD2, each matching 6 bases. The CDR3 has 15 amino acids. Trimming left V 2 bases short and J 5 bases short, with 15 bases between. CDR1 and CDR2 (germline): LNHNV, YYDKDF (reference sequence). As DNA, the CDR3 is TGTGCCACCAGCAGATCTCCGGGGGCCTCTGAGACCCAGTACTTC. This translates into CATSRSPGASETQYF.

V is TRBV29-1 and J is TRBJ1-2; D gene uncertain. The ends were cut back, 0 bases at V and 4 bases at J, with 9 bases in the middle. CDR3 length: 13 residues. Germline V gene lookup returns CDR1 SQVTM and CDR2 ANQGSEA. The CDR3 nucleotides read TGCAGCGTTGAAGAGAGACGGACCTATGGCTACACCTTC. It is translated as CSVEERRTYGYTF. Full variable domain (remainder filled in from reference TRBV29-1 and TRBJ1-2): SAVISQKPSRDICQRGTSLTIQCQVDSQVTMMFWYRQQPGQSLTLIATANQGSEATYESGFVIDKFPISRPNLTFSTLTVSNMSPEDSSIYLCSVEERRTYGYTFGSGTRLTVV.

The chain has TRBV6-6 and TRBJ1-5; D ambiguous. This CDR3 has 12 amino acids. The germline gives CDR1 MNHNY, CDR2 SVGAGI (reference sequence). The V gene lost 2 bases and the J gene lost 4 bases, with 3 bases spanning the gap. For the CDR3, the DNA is TGTGCCAGCAGTTACCTGAATCAGCCCCAGCATTTT. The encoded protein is CASSYLNQPQHF.

The CDR3 is CAWSEDRSNSPLHF. As DNA, the CDR3 is TGTGCCTGGAGCGAGGACAGATCTAATTCACCCCTCCACTTT. The chain recombines TRBV30 with TRBJ1-6; maybe TRBD1 (6 bases). The V end was cut by 3 bases, the J end by 6 bases, with 12 bases between. The CDR3 loop spans 14 amino acids. Germline CDR1 and CDR2: GTSNPN and SVGIG (reference sequence).

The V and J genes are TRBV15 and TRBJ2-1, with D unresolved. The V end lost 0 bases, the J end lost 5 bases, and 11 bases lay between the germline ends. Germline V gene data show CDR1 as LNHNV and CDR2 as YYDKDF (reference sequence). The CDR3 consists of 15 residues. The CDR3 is CATSRDEGYDNEQFF. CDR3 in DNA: TGTGCCACCAGCAGAGACGAAGGGTATGACAATGAGCAGTTCTTC.

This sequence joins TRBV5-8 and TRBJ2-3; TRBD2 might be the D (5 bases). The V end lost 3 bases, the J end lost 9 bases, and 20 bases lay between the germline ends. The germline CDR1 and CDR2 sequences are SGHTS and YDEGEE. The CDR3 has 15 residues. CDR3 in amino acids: CASSSYPSGRYTQYF. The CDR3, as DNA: TGTGCCAGCAGCTCTTACCCGTCGGGAAGATACACGCAGTATTTT.

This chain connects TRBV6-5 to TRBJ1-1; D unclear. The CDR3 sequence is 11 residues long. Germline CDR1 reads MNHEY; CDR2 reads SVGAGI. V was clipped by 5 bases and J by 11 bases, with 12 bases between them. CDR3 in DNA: TGTGCCAGCAGTCACGTTAATAGGGCTTTCTTT. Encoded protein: CASSHVNRAFF.

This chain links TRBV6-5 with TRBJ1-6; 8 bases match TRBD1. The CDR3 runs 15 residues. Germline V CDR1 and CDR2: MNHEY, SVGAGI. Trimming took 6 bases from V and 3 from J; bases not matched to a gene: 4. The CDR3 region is CASSTGGIYNSPLHF. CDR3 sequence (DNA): TGTGCCAGCAGCACAGGGGGTATCTATAATTCACCCCTCCACTTT.

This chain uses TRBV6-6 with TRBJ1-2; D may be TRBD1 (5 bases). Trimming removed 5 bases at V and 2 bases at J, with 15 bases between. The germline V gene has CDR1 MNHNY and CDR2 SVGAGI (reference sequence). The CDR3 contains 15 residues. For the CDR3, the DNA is TGTGCCAGCAGTCCCCAACAGGCCTACAACTATGGCTACACCTTC. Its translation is CASSPQQAYNYGYTF.

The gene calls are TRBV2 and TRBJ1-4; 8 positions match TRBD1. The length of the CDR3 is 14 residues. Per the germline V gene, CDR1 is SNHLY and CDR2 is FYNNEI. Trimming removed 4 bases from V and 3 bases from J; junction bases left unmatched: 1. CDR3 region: CASSAQGANEKLFF. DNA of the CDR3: TGTGCCAGCAGTGCACAGGGGGCTAATGAAAAACTGTTTTTT.

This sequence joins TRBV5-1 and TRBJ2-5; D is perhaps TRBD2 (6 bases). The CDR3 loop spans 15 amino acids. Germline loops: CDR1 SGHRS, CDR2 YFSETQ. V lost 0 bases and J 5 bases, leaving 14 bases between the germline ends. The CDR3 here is CASSLDTGEWETQYF. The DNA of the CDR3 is TGCGCCAGCAGCTTGGATACGGGGGAGTGGGAGACCCAGTACTTC.

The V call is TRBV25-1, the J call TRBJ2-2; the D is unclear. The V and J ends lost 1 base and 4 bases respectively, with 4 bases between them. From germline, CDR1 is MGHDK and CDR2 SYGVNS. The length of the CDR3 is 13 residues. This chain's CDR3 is CASSELATGELFF. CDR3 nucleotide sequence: TGTGCCAGCAGTGAATTGGCCACCGGGGAGCTGTTTTTT.

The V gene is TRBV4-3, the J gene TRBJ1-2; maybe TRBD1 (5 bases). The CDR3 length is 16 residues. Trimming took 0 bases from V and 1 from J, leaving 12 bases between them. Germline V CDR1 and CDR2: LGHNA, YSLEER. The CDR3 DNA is TGCGCCAGCAGCCAAGATTTGAGGGACCTTAACTATGGCTACACCTTC. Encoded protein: CASSQDLRDLNYGYTF.

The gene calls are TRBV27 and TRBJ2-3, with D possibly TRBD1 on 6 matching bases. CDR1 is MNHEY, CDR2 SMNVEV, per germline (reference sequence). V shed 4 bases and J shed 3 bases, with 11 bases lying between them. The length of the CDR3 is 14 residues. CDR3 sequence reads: CASSYSRGTDTQYF. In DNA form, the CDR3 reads TGTGCCAGCAGTTATTCGAGGGGGACAGATACGCAGTATTTT.

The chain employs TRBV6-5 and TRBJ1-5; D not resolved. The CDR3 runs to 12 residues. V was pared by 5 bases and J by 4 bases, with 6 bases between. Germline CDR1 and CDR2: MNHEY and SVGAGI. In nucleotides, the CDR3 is TGTGCCAGCAGTAAACAGAATCAGCCCCAGCATTTT. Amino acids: CASSKQNQPQHF.

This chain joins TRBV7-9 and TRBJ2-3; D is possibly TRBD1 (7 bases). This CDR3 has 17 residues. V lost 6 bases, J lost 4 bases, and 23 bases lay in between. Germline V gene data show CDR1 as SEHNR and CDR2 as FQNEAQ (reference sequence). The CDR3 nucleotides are TGTGCCAGCAGTTCCGACAGGGCAGGCGGGATAGCAGATACGCAGTATTTT. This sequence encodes CASSSDRAGGIADTQYF.

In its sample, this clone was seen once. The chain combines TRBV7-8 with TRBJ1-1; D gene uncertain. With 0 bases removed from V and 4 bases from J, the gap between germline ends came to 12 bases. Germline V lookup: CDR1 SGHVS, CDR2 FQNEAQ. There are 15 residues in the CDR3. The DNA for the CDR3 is TGTGCCAGCAGCTTAGCGTTTCGGAAGAGCACTGAAGCTTTCTTT. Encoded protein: CASSLAFRKSTEAFF.

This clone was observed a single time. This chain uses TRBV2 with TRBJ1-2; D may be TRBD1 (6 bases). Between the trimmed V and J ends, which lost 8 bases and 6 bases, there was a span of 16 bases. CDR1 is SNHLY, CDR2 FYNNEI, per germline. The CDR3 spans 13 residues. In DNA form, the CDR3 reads TGTGCCAGCTCTTCCGGACAGCAGCATGGCTACACCTTC. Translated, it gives CASSSGQQHGYTF.

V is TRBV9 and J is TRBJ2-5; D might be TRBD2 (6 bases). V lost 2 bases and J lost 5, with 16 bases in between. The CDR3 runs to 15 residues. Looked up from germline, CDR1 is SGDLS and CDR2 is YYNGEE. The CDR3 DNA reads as TGTGCCAGCAGCGTCGGTAGCGGAAAGGGGGAGACCCAGTACTTC. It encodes CASSVGSGKGETQYF.

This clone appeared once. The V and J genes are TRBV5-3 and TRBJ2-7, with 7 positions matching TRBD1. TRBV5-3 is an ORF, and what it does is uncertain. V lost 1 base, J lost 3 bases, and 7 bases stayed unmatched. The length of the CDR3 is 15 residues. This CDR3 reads CARSLMWDRVYEQYF. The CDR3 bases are TGTGCCAGAAGCTTGATGTGGGACAGAGTCTACGAGCAGTACTTC.